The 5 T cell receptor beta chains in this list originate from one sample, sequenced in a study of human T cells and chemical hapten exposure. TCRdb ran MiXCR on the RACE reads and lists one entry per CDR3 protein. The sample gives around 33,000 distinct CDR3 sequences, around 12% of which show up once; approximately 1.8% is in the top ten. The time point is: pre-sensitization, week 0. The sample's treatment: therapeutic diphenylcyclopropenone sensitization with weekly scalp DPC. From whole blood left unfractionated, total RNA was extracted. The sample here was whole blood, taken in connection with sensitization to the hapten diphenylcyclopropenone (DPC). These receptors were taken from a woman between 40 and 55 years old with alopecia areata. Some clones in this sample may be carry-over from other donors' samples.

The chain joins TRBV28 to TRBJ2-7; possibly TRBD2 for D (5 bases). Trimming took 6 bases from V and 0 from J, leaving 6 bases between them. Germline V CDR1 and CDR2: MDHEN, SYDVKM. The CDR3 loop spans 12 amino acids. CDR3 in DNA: TGTGCCAGCAGAGGGAGCTCCTACGAGCAGTACTTC. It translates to CASRGSSYEQYF.

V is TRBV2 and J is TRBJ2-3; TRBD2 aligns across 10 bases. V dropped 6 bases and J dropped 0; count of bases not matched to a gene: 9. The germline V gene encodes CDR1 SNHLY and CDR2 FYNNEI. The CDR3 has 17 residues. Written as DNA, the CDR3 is TGTGCCAGCAGGTGGGCTAGCGGGGGAGGTAGCACAGATACGCAGTATTTT. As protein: CASRWASGGGSTDTQYF.

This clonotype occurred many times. The CDR3 DNA follows: TGTGCCAGCAGTTACCCGAATTCCGATGAGCAGTTCTTC. Amino acid sequence: CASSYPNSDEQFF. The chain combines TRBV6-2 or TRBV6-3 with TRBJ2-1; unclear D gene. The CDR3 has 13 amino acids. Per the germline V gene, CDR1 is MNHEY and CDR2 is SVGEGT. Trimming took 2 bases from V and 8 from J, leaving 10 bases between them.

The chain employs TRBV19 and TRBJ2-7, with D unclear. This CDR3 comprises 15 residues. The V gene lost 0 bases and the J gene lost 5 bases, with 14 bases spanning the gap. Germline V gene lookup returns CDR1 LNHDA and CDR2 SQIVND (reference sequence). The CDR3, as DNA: TGTGCCAGTAGTATAGATCTAGGGCTCGTCAACGAGCAGTACTTC. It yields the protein CASSIDLGLVNEQYF.

For the CDR3, the DNA is TGTGCCAGCAGACAGGGTGCCTACGAGCAGTACTTC. This encodes CASRQGAYEQYF. V gene TRBV28 combines with J gene TRBJ2-7, with a weak D call TRBD1 (6 bases). With 6 bases removed from V and 2 bases from J, the gap between germline ends came to 8 bases. Germline V gene sequence: CDR1 MDHEN, CDR2 SYDVKM. The length of the CDR3 is 12 residues.